This TCR beta chain was sequenced during a study of technical replicates of blood from a few donors. Clones were sequenced by immunoSEQ multiplex PCR, and TCRdb holds only the in-frame ones, with some missing. The repertoire has under 15,000 clones, more than 85% of them found once; the top ten carry roughly a tenth. Per the germline V gene, CDR1 is SGHRS and CDR2 is YFSETQ. Trimming cost V 2 bases and J 1 base, with 6 bases left between them. The CDR3 has 13 residues. This clonotype was sampled from a human donor in good health. The sequencing input was PBMCs. The chain combines TRBV5-1 with TRBJ1-1; no definite D call. The CDR3 DNA follows: TGCGCCAGCAGCTTTGGAGAGAACACTGAAGCTTTCTTT. It specifies CASSFGENTEAFF.